Each of the 8 T cell receptor beta chains below was sequenced from the same sample in a study of blood T cell repertoires in COVID-19. Produced via immunoSEQ multiplex PCR; TCRdb's table is partial and in-frame only. The data contain 150,000 to 200,000 clones, 88% of them seen just once; the ten biggest clones take up roughly 4.7%. The specimen sequenced was peripheral blood. The receptors shown here come from a human donor in a cohort sampled during active COVID-19.

This clone was seen only once. The rearrangement joins TRBV2 to TRBJ2-1, with a weak D call TRBD1 (6 bases). In germline, CDR1 is SNHLY, CDR2 FYNNEI. This CDR3 is 14 amino acids long. V lost 7 bases and J 1 base, leaving 11 bases between the germline ends. The CDR3 coding sequence is TGTGCCAGCAAAACAGGGAATTCCTACAATGAGCAGTTCTTC. Residues: CASKTGNSYNEQFF.

The J gene is TRBJ2-7, the V gene TRBV2; D may be TRBD1 (5 bases). Germline CDR1 and CDR2: SNHLY and FYNNEI. Trimming pared 6 bases from V and 5 bases from J, leaving 11 bases between. The length of the CDR3 is 12 residues. CDR3 nucleotides: TGTGCCAGCAGGGGGCCGCTAAACGAGCAGTACTTC. Protein: CASRGPLNEQYF.

J is TRBJ1-2 and V is TRBV2, with 7 bases lining up with TRBD1. CDR1 is SNHLY, CDR2 FYNNEI, per germline. The V and J ends lost 6 bases and 4 bases, in that order; junction bases with no gene match: 14. This CDR3 contains 16 residues. CDR3 DNA: TGTGCCAGCAGGGCAGACAGGGTTTTAGGGTCCTATGGCTACACCTTC. The encoded protein is CASRADRVLGSYGYTF. Combining the CDR3 with reference TRBV2 and TRBJ1-2 gives the whole variable domain EPEVTQTPSHQVTQMGQEVILRCVPISNHLYFYWYRQILGQKVEFLVSFYNNEISEKSEIFDDQFSVERPDGSNFTLKIRSTKLEDSAMYFCASRADRVLGSYGYTFGSGTRLTVV.

The rearrangement uses TRBV24-1 and TRBJ2-2, with 8 bases fitting TRBD2. The V and J ends lost 7 bases and 11 bases, in that order; junction bases with no gene match: 23. The CDR3 extends over 18 amino acids. Germline V CDR1 and CDR2: KGHDR, SFDVKD. CDR3 coding DNA: TGTGCCACCAGCCAACACCGCTCGAGCGGGAGAGGGGGGGGAGAGCTGTTTTTT. Translated, it gives CATSQHRSSGRGGGELFF.

V usage is TRBV10-1 and J usage is TRBJ2-7, with 10 bases aligning to TRBD1. V lost 6 bases and J lost 3; bases outside the gene matches: 5. Germline V gene data show CDR1 as WNHNN and CDR2 as SYGVQD (reference sequence). This CDR3 spans 14 amino acids. DNA for the CDR3: TGCGCCAGCAGGGAGGGACAGGGGATCTACGAGCAGTACTTC. Translation gives CASREGQGIYEQYF.

This chain uses TRBV6-6 with TRBJ2-7; D uncertain. From germline, CDR1 is MNHNY and CDR2 SVGAGI (reference sequence). V was cut by 6 bases and J by 2 bases, with 17 bases left in between. The CDR3 runs 15 residues. The CDR3 nucleotides are TGTGCCAGCAGCCTCCGGTTCCCAAAGCCCTACGAGCAGTACTTC. Translating it yields CASSLRFPKPYEQYF.

This sequence joins TRBV28 and TRBJ2-7, with 7 nucleotides matching TRBD1. CDR3 length equals 15 residues. The germline gives CDR1 MDHEN, CDR2 SYDVKM. The V gene end was trimmed by 1 base and the J gene end by 4 bases; junction bases not matched to a gene: 7. The CDR3 region has the DNA TGTGCCAGCAGTTTATCCAGGACAGGTGGTTACGAGCAGTACTTC. This codes for CASSLSRTGGYEQYF.

The chain uses TRBV30 and TRBJ1-6; D is undetermined. CDR3 size: 14 residues. The V gene's germline CDR1 is GTSNPN and CDR2 SVGIG (reference sequence). V was shortened by 2 bases and J by 1 base, with 6 bases between the two germline ends. CDR3 nucleotide sequence: TGTGCCTGGAGTACGGGATCCTATAATTCACCCCTCCACTTT. This translates into CAWSTGSYNSPLHF.